These 26 T cell receptor beta chains were all obtained from the same sample, sequenced in a study of blood T cell repertoires in COVID-19. Data came from immunoSEQ multiplex PCR; TCRdb stores just in-frame clones and leaves some out. The sample contains roughly 150,000 clones, around 84% of which appear only once. Input material: PBMCs or T cells enriched from blood (not recorded which). These receptors came from a man aged 40-49 years who had recovered from COVID-19.

CDR3 sequence reads: CASSFGLADYNEQFF. The CDR3 DNA reads as TGTGCCAGCAGTTTCGGGCTAGCGGACTACAATGAGCAGTTCTTC. V and J are TRBV3-1 (or the pseudogene TRBV3-2) and TRBJ2-1; 7 bases match TRBD2. The junction had 8 bases not matched to a gene; V was cut back by 6 bases and J by 3 bases. The germline gives CDR1 LGHDT, CDR2 YNNKEL (reference sequence). The CDR3 consists of 15 residues.

The V and J genes are TRBV7-2 and TRBJ1-1, with D possibly matching TRBD1 (5 bases). Trimming removed 4 bases from V and 12 bases from J, with 12 bases in between. The CDR3 spans 11 residues. Germline-derived CDR1 and CDR2 are SGHTA and FQGNSA. The CDR3 sequence is CASSYLTETFF. The CDR3 nucleotides are TGTGCCAGCAGCTATCTGACAGAGACTTTCTTT.

V is TRBV30 and J is TRBJ1-5; maybe TRBD1 (6 bases). The CDR3 loop spans 13 amino acids. V dropped 0 bases and J dropped 8 bases, with 11 bases sitting between them. Germline assignment: CDR1 GTSNPN and CDR2 SVGIG (reference sequence). The CDR3 DNA follows: TGTGCCTGGAGTGTGGTCGAGGGGGAGCCCCAGCATTTT. Translated: CAWSVVEGEPQHF.

This chain uses TRBV30 with TRBJ2-1, with 8 nucleotides matching TRBD2. With V trimmed by 0 bases and J by 9 bases, 10 bases remained unmatched. From germline, CDR1 is GTSNPN and CDR2 SVGIG (reference sequence). The length of the CDR3 is 15 residues. In DNA form, the CDR3 reads TGTGCCTGGAGTGTAGGGACTAGTCGCGGTCTTGAGCAGTTCTTC. As protein: CAWSVGTSRGLEQFF.

The chain employs TRBV5-4 and TRBJ2-3; possible D gene TRBD1, 5 bases. Trimming took 2 bases from V and 0 from J, leaving 13 bases between them. Per germline, CDR1 SGHNT and CDR2 YYREEE (reference sequence). This CDR3 comprises 16 residues. The CDR3 loop reads CASSLRVRESTDTQYF. CDR3 sequence (DNA): TGTGCCAGCAGCTTACGTGTCAGGGAAAGCACAGATACGCAGTATTTT.

This sequence joins TRBV24-1 and TRBJ1-1; D call uncertain. The CDR3 covers 13 residues. The germline V and J ends were trimmed by 9 bases and 7 bases, with 17 bases remaining between them. CDR1 and CDR2 (germline): KGHDR, SFDVKD. This CDR3 is CATFNTETNEAFF. The CDR3 nucleotides are TGTGCCACCTTTAACACAGAGACGAATGAAGCTTTCTTT.

The gene calls are TRBV18 and TRBJ2-5; the D is unclear. Deletions cut 3 bases from V and 5 bases from J, with 10 bases between. Germline V lookup: CDR1 KGHSH, CDR2 LQKENI. This CDR3 contains 13 residues. The DNA of the CDR3 is TGTGCCAGCTCACCGCCGGTCGTGGAGACCCAGTACTTC. Amino acid sequence: CASSPPVVETQYF.

The chain couples TRBV3-1 (or the pseudogene TRBV3-2) to TRBJ2-7; tentatively, D is TRBD1 (6 bases). The CDR3 is made up of 13 amino acids. The germline CDR1 and CDR2 sequences are LGHDT and YNNKEL (reference sequence). V shed 4 bases and J shed 2 bases, with 9 bases lying between them. CDR3 region: CASSPGATYEQYF. DNA of the CDR3: TGTGCCAGCAGCCCAGGGGCTACCTACGAGCAGTACTTC.

Only a few counts were recorded for this clone. The chain uses TRBV30 and TRBJ1-1; the D is unclear. This CDR3 contains 13 residues. CDR1 and CDR2 (germline): GTSNPN, SVGIG (reference sequence). The V and J ends lost 2 bases and 3 bases respectively, with 10 bases between them. CDR3 in amino acids: CAWSRGSDTEAFF. CDR3 sequence (DNA): TGTGCCTGGAGTAGAGGCAGCGACACTGAAGCTTTCTTT.

The J gene is TRBJ2-5, the V gene TRBV24-1; the match to TRBD2 covers 10 bases. Losses at the gene ends were 7 bases for V and 1 base for J; bases not matched to a gene: 5. This CDR3 is built from 15 residues. CDR1 is KGHDR, CDR2 SFDVKD, per germline. CDR3 residues: CATSGAGGIQETQYF. In DNA, the CDR3 is TGTGCCACCAGCGGAGCGGGGGGGATCCAAGAGACCCAGTACTTC.

The J gene is TRBJ2-3, the V gene TRBV29-1; D is uncertain. V dropped 7 bases and J dropped 5 bases, with 7 bases sitting between them. This CDR3 is 10 amino acids long. Germline V CDR1 and CDR2: SQVTM, ANQGSEA. The CDR3 nucleotides read TGCAGCGCCCGGGTAGATACGCAGTATTTT. It codes for CSARVDTQYF.

This rearrangement joins TRBV6-2 or TRBV6-3 to TRBJ1-1, with D possibly matching TRBD1 (5 bases). Deletions cut 5 bases from V and 3 bases from J, with 10 bases between. CDR1 is MNHEY, CDR2 SVGEGT, per germline. The CDR3 has 13 amino acids. For the CDR3, the DNA is TGTGCCAGCAGTCTTGACAGTTACACTGAAGCTTTCTTT. Translated, it gives CASSLDSYTEAFF.

This clone was seen only once. This chain connects TRBV4-1 to TRBJ1-5; TRBD1 matches at 7 bases. The germline gives CDR1 MGHRA, CDR2 YSYEKL. The CDR3 runs to 18 residues. V lost 1 base, J lost 5 bases, and 14 bases stayed unmatched. The CDR3 is CASSQGDRLTSFYQPQHF. CDR3 bases: TGCGCCAGCAGCCAAGGGGACAGACTGACGAGTTTTTATCAGCCCCAGCATTTT.

This chain uses TRBV18 with TRBJ2-7, with 10 bases aligning to TRBD1. This CDR3 comprises 14 residues. Germline CDR1 KGHSH, CDR2 LQKENI. The DNA of the CDR3 is TGTGCCAGCTCCATTTTCGGGACAGGGGATGTGGCCCTCGTC. It translates to CASSIFGTGDVALV.

The genes are TRBV19 and TRBJ1-5, with D perhaps matching TRBD1 (5 bases). The CDR3 covers 15 residues. Germline V gene lookup returns CDR1 LNHDA and CDR2 SQIVND (reference sequence). Trimming removed 0 bases at V and 3 bases at J, with 9 bases between. CDR3: CASSIELTANQPQHF. Here the CDR3 DNA reads TGTGCCAGTAGTATAGAGCTGACAGCCAATCAGCCCCAGCATTTT. The variable domain in full, with the rest retrieved from reference TRBV19 and TRBJ1-5, is DGGITQSPKYLFRKEGQNVTLSCEQNLNHDAMYWYRQDPGQGLRLIYYSQIVNDFQKGDIAEGYSVSREKKESFPLTVTSAQKNPTAFYLCASSIELTANQPQHFGDGTRLSIL.

The rearrangement uses TRBV7-2 and TRBJ2-5; 13 bases are a match to TRBD2. Germline V gives CDR1 SGHTA, CDR2 FQGNSA. The CDR3 totals 19 residues. V dropped 1 base and J dropped 4; count of bases not matched to a gene: 12. This CDR3 reads CASSLGVVTGLAGRETQYF. The CDR3 coding sequence is TGTGCCAGCAGCTTAGGGGTGGTGACGGGACTAGCGGGGCGAGAGACCCAGTACTTC.

The CDR3 spells CASSPGQGIYVYGYTF. CDR3 coding DNA: TGCGCCAGCAGCCCGGGACAGGGAATATATGTCTATGGCTACACCTTC. The V call is TRBV5-1, the J call TRBJ1-2; 9 bases are shared with TRBD1. The CDR3 totals 16 residues. Germline CDR1 and CDR2: SGHRS and YFSETQ. The V gene end was trimmed by 4 bases and the J gene end by 4 bases; junction bases not matched to a gene: 11.

This clone was counted only a few times. The chain combines TRBV29-1 with TRBJ2-6; a possible D gene is TRBD1 (6 bases). Per the germline V gene, CDR1 is SQVTM and CDR2 is ANQGSEA. V was clipped by 4 bases and J by 0 bases, with 10 bases between them. This CDR3 is 15 amino acids long. This CDR3 reads CSVVGQLSGANVLTF. CDR3 bases: TGCAGCGTTGTTGGACAGCTCTCTGGGGCCAACGTCCTGACTTTC.

The chain uses TRBV9 and TRBJ2-2; TRBD2 matches 10 bases. Trimming at V came to 4 bases and at J to 7 bases, leaving 10 bases not matched to a gene. CDR1 is SGDLS, CDR2 YYNGEE, per germline. This CDR3 spans 16 amino acids. CDR3 loop: CASSPLGLAANGELFF. The CDR3, as DNA: TGTGCCAGCAGCCCTCTAGGACTAGCGGCGAACGGGGAGCTGTTTTTT.

This clone is deemed medium-sized. The rearrangement joins TRBV18 to TRBJ2-7; 8 bases are shared with TRBD2. V was pared by 3 bases and J by 10 bases, with 5 bases of the junction left unmatched. Germline V gene lookup returns CDR1 KGHSH and CDR2 LQKENI. The CDR3 is 12 amino acids. CDR3 in DNA: TGTGCCAGCTCACCGGACGGGGGGGGACAGTACGTC. Its protein is CASSPDGGGQYV.

The chain uses TRBV19 and TRBJ2-3; TRBD1 matches 10 bases. The V gene end was trimmed by 6 bases and the J gene end by 7 bases; junction bases not matched to a gene: 7. The CDR3 is made up of 14 amino acids. Germline V gives CDR1 LNHDA, CDR2 SQIVND (reference sequence). CDR3: CASRGTGAANTQYF. CDR3 coding DNA: TGTGCCAGTAGGGGGACAGGGGCAGCAAATACGCAGTATTTT.

This clone showed up just a few times. The chain employs TRBV5-6 and TRBJ1-6; 8 bases align to TRBD1. Germline V CDR1 and CDR2: SGHDT, YYEEEE. The trim removed 2 bases at V and 8 bases at J, leaving 6 bases unmatched. There are 15 residues in the CDR3. DNA of the CDR3: TGTGCCAGCAGCTTAGGGGACAGGAAAGATTCACCCCTCCACTTT. Amino acid sequence: CASSLGDRKDSPLHF.

The chain couples TRBV5-4 to TRBJ2-5; weak D call: TRBD1 (5 bases). The CDR3 is made up of 13 amino acids. Trimming left V 9 bases short and J 1 base short, with 13 bases between. CDR1 SGHNT and CDR2 YYREEE come from the germline V gene (reference sequence). DNA of the CDR3: TGTGCCACCCAACTTACAGGCCAAGAGACCCAGTACTTC. Translation gives CATQLTGQETQYF. The whole variable domain, filled in from reference TRBV5-4 and TRBJ2-5, reads ETGVTQSPTHLIKTRGQQVTLRCSSQSGHNTVSWYQQALGQGPQFIFQYYREEENGRGNFPPRFSGLQFPNYSSELNVNALELDDSALYLCATQLTGQETQYFGPGTRLLVL.

The chain recombines TRBV5-6 with TRBJ1-1, with D hard to call. The CDR3 loop spans 14 amino acids. Germline values: CDR1 SGHDT, CDR2 YYEEEE. Trimming left V 1 base short and J 0 bases short, with 7 bases between. The chain's CDR3 is CASSLFSMNTEAFF. The CDR3 DNA follows: TGTGCCAGCAGCTTGTTCAGTATGAACACTGAAGCTTTCTTT. Looking up the rest from reference TRBV5-6 and TRBJ1-1 gives the full variable domain: DAGVTQSPTHLIKTRGQQVTLRCSPKSGHDTVSWYQQALGQGPQFIFQYYEEEERQRGNFPDRFSGHQFPNYSSELNVNALLLGDSALYLCASSLFSMNTEAFFGQGTRLTVV.

The chain combines TRBV29-1 with TRBJ1-1; 8 bases are a match to TRBD1. The CDR3 sequence is 12 residues long. The germline V gene encodes CDR1 SQVTM and CDR2 ANQGSEA. V was pared by 8 bases and J by 6 bases, with 8 bases of the junction left unmatched. The DNA for the CDR3 is TGCAGCACGGACAGGGATGATTCTGAAGCTTTCTTT. The encoded protein is CSTDRDDSEAFF.

This clone turned up a few times. V and J are TRBV7-3 and TRBJ2-3; 12 bases agree with TRBD2. Trimming at V came to 3 bases and at J to 6 bases, leaving 4 bases not matched to a gene. The CDR3 sequence is 15 residues long. Germline loops: CDR1 SGHTA, CDR2 FQGTGA. CDR3 amino acids: CASSFTSGGSDTQYF. The CDR3 bases are TGTGCCAGCAGCTTTACTAGCGGGGGGTCGGATACGCAGTATTTT.